The 5 T cell receptor beta chains below come from one sample, sequenced in a study of T-cell memory formation after mild COVID-19. TCRdb used MiXCR to reprocess the 5' RACE reads, holding one entry per CDR3 protein. The sample has roughly 150,000 distinct CDR3 sequences, 13% to 15% seen once. Material: PBMCs or a T cell subset sorted from them (not recorded which). These receptor sequences come from an adult woman who had mild COVID-19 (a few samples of this study predate the infection). Cell type and time point are not known.

There are a few counts of this clonotype. The V and J genes are TRBV27 and TRBJ2-6, with 9 bases fitting TRBD1. V lost 5 bases to trimming and J lost 0 bases; unmatched junction nucleotides: 2. The germline CDR1 and CDR2 sequences are MNHEY and SMNVEV (reference sequence). This CDR3 region has 16 residues. The CDR3 bases are TGTGCCAGCAGTCCGACAGGGGGCTCTGGGGCCAACGTCCTGACTTTC. Amino acids: CASSPTGGSGANVLTF.

V is TRBV7-8 and J is TRBJ1-4; a possible D gene is TRBD1 (5 bases). CDR1 is SGHVS and CDR2 is FQNEAQ in the germline V gene. V was trimmed by 5 bases and J by 8 bases, leaving 18 bases between them. CDR3 length: 15 amino acids. CDR3 sequence (DNA): TGTGCCAGCAGCCAACAGTCCGGGGGAGACGAAAAACTGTTTTTT. Protein product: CASSQQSGGDEKLFF.

The chain uses TRBV2 and TRBJ1-1; 10 nucleotides line up with TRBD1. Losses at the gene ends were 6 bases for V and 7 bases for J; bases not matched to a gene: 5. The length of the CDR3 is 13 residues. Germline V CDR1 and CDR2: SNHLY, FYNNEI. CDR3 amino acids: CASRGTGASEAFF. In nucleotides, the CDR3 is TGTGCCAGCAGGGGGACAGGGGCTAGTGAAGCTTTCTTT. The entire variable domain, with the rest obtained from reference TRBV2 and TRBJ1-1, is as follows: EPEVTQTPSHQVTQMGQEVILRCVPISNHLYFYWYRQILGQKVEFLVSFYNNEISEKSEIFDDQFSVERPDGSNFTLKIRSTKLEDSAMYFCASRGTGASEAFFGQGTRLTVV.

This clonotype was seen only a few times. The chain employs TRBV7-2 and TRBJ1-2; 10 nucleotides line up with TRBD1. This CDR3 spans 15 amino acids. Germline trimming cut 2 bases from V and 6 bases from J; bases unmatched to any gene: 6. Germline lookup yields CDR1 SGHTA and CDR2 FQGNSA. The CDR3 loop reads CASSLYGTGENGYTF. The CDR3 coding sequence is TGTGCCAGCAGCTTATACGGGACAGGGGAGAATGGCTACACCTTC.

The chain recombines TRBV5-1 with TRBJ2-3; D remains unclear. With 2 bases removed from V and 3 bases from J, the gap between germline ends came to 13 bases. This CDR3 is 15 amino acids long. CDR1 is SGHRS, CDR2 YFSETQ, per germline. The CDR3 sequence: CASSFRYEATDTQYF. CDR3 bases: TGCGCCAGCAGCTTCAGATACGAGGCGACAGATACGCAGTATTTT.